The rows below give T cell receptor beta chains drawn from one sample of a study of blood T cell repertoires in COVID-19. Sequenced by immunoSEQ multiplex PCR; TCRdb stores in-frame clones only, minus some. The profile shows 150,000 or so clones, around 81% of them singletons. The specimen sequenced was peripheral blood. The receptors come from an older man who had recovered from COVID-19. CDR3s include the opening cysteine and the closing phenylalanine or tryptophan. D genes are given only for firm matches. Not all rows give a size; the values are once, few, many and, for expanded clones, a class.

J gene,D gene,clone size,V gene,CDR3 DNA,CDR3 protein
TRBJ1-4,-,-,TRBV3-1/TRBV3-2,TGTGCCAGCAGCCAAGTTGGGGGGGGTGAAAAACTGTTTTTT,CASSQVGGGEKLFF
TRBJ2-3,TRBD2,once,TRBV7-2,TGTGCCAGCAGCCTACTAGCGAACACAGATACGCAGTATTTT,CASSLLANTDTQYF
TRBJ2-7,-,-,TRBV19,TGTGCCAGTAGAGACGCACAGGGTTTGTACGAGCAGTACTTC,CASRDAQGLYEQYF
TRBJ2-1,TRBD2,few,TRBV2,TGTGCCAGCAGGGTGGGACTAGCGCAGGTCGATGAGCAGTTCTTC,CASRVGLAQVDEQFF
TRBJ1-6,-,once,TRBV28,TGTGCCAGCAGTTCGACCGGGACAATAAATAATTCACCCCTCCACTTT,CASSSTGTINNSPLHF
TRBJ2-2,-,-,TRBV9,TGTGCCAGCAGCGTTAACCCCCGGAGCACCGGGGAGCTGTTTTTT,CASSVNPRSTGELFF
TRBJ2-7,TRBD1,-,TRBV6-1,TGTGCCAGCAGTGAAGCGGTCAGGGGGCGGGGAGAGCAGTACTTC,CASSEAVRGRGEQYF
TRBJ1-2,-,-,TRBV12-3/TRBV12-4,TGTGCCAGCAGTTTCGGTGTGTTTGATGGCTACACCTTC,CASSFGVFDGYTF
TRBJ2-2,TRBD2,many,TRBV7-6,TGTGCCAGCAGCTTAGAAAGGACTAGCGATCACACCGGGGAGCTGTTTTTT,CASSLERTSDHTGELFF
TRBJ1-4,-,-,TRBV5-1,TGCGCCAGCAGCCCACAGGGCTTCGGTGAAAAACTGTTTTTT,CASSPQGFGEKLFF
TRBJ2-1,-,few,TRBV9,TGTGCCAGCAGCGTAGCAACAGGGATTTACAATGAGCAGTTCTTC,CASSVATGIYNEQFF
TRBJ2-2,-,-,TRBV20-1,TGCAGTGCTAGTTTCGGTTCGAACACCGGGGAGCTGTTTTTT,CSASFGSNTGELFF
TRBJ2-7,-,-,TRBV19,TGTGCCAGTAGCAATCAGGGGTACGAGCAGTACTTC,CASSNQGYEQYF
TRBJ2-7,TRBD2,-,TRBV7-9,TGTGCCAGCAGCTTTGGGGGGGCCTACGAGCAGTACTTC,CASSFGGAYEQYF
TRBJ2-5,TRBD2,once,TRBV5-1,TGCGCCAGCAGCTTGGGACTAGCGGTCCAAGAGACCCAGTACTTC,CASSLGLAVQETQYF
TRBJ2-3,TRBD1,-,TRBV9,TGTGCCAGCAGCACAACAGGGGGCAGGACAGATACGCAGTATTTT,CASSTTGGRTDTQYF
TRBJ2-5,-,few,TRBV19,TGTGCCAGTAGAGAAGGCGGGACGAGGGTAGAGACCCAGTACTTC,CASREGGTRVETQYF
TRBJ2-1,TRBD2,-,TRBV29-1,TGCAGCGTTGTTGTCAGCGGGGCCTACAATGAGCAGTTCTTC,CSVVVSGAYNEQFF